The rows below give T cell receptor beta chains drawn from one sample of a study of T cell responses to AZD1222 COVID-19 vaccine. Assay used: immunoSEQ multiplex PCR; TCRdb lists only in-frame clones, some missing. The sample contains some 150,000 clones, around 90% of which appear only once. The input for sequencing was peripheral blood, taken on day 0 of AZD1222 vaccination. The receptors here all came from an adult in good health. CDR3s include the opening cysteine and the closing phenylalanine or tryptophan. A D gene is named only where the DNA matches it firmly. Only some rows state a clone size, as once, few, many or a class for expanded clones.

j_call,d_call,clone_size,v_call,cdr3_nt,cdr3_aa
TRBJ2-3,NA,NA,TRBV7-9,TGTGCCAGCAGCTTAGGGTACGGGGGTACGCAGTATTTT,CASSLGYGGTQYF
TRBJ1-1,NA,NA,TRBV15,TGTGCCACCAGCAGAGATCGGGGGTTGGGCACTGAAGCTTTCTTT,CATSRDRGLGTEAFF
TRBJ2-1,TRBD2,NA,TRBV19,TGTGCCAGTAGTATTGAAGCTAGCGGGAGGTACTCCTACAATGAGCAGTTCTTC,CASSIEASGRYSYNEQFF
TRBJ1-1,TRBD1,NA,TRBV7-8,TGTGCCAGCAGCCCTTGGGACAGGGCGACTGAAGCTTTCTTT,CASSPWDRATEAFF
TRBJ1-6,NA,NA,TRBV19,TGTGCCAGTAGTGGCAGGGTTAATTCACCCCTCCACTTT,CASSGRVNSPLHF
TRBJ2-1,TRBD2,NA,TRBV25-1,TGTGCCAGCAGTGAATTGGCTAGCGGGCATTACAATGAGCAGTTCTTC,CASSELASGHYNEQFF
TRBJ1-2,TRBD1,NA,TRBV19,TGTGCCAGTACTCTAAAAATGACAGGGCACTATGGCTACACCTTC,CASTLKMTGHYGYTF
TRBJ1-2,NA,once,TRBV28,TGTGCCAGCAGTTTCGGACCTTGGGGTAACTATGGCTACACCTTC,CASSFGPWGNYGYTF
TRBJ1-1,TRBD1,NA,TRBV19,TGTGCCAGTTCTCACAGGGGAAGGACTGAAGCTTTCTTT,CASSHRGRTEAFF
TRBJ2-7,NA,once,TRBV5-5,TGTGCCAGCAGCTTGCTAGGGGCCGCCTACGAGCAGTACTTC,CASSLLGAAYEQYF
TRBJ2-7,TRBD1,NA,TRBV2,TGTGCCAGCAATCGGGACAGGGGGCAGAACGAGCAGTACTTC,CASNRDRGQNEQYF
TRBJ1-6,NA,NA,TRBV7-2,TGTGCCAGCAGCTCCAGGGGTAAGAATTCACCCCTCCACTTT,CASSSRGKNSPLHF
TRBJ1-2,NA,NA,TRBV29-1,TGCAGCGTTGGGGCAGGTTATAGGGGCTACACCTTC,CSVGAGYRGYTF
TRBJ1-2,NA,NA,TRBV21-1,TGTGCCAGCAGCGACAAGGGGTGGCAGGGGATAGACTATGGCTACACCTTC,CASSDKGWQGIDYGYTF
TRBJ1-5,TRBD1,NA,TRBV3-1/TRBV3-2,TGTGCCAGCAGCCAAGGGACAGGGGAATCGGGTAGCAATCAGCCCCAGCATTTT,CASSQGTGESGSNQPQHF
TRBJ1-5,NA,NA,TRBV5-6,TGTGCCAGCAGTTACAACGACAGACGTTATAGCAATCAGCCCCAGCATTTT,CASSYNDRRYSNQPQHF
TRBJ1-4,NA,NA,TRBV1,TGCACCAGACAAGGGACCCCTGTGGGAACTAATGAAAAACTGTTTTTT,CTRQGTPVGTNEKLFF
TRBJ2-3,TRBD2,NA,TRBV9,TGTGCCAGCAGTCAAACTAGCGGGAGAATGGATACGCAGTATTTT,CASSQTSGRMDTQYF
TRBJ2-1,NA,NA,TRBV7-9,TGTGCCAGCAGCTCTCGGACCTACAATGAGCAGTTCTTC,CASSSRTYNEQFF
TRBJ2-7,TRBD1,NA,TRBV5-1,TGCGCCAGCAGCCTGGTGTTTAGGGGGCCCTACGAGCAGTACTTC,CASSLVFRGPYEQYF
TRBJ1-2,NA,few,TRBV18,TGTGCCAGCTCACCAAGGAGGGCAAATGGCTACACCTTC,CASSPRRANGYTF
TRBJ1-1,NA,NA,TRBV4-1,TGCGCCAGCAGCCGCGGACGGTTTGACGGCACTGAAGCTTTCTTT,CASSRGRFDGTEAFF
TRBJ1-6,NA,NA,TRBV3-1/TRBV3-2,TGTGCCAGCAGCTTCGATCCGCAGGGCAGTTCACCCCTCCACTTT,CASSFDPQGSSPLHF
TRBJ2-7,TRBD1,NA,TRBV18,TGTGCCAGCTCGCCTCGACAGGGCACCTACGAGCAGTACTTC,CASSPRQGTYEQYF
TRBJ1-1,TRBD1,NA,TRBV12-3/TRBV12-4,TGTGCCAGCAGCCCGGAACAGGGGGAGGGTGCTTTCTTT,CASSPEQGEGAFF
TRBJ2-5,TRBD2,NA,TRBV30,TGTGCCTGGAGTCTGAGGACTAGCGGGAGAGAAGAGACCCAGTACTTC,CAWSLRTSGREETQYF
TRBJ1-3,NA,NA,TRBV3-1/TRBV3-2,TGTGCCAGCAGCCCCAGGACATTCTCTGGAAACACCATATATTTT,CASSPRTFSGNTIYF
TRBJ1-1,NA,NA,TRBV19,TGTGCCAGTAGTACAGGGGCTGGCACTGAAGCTTTCTTT,CASSTGAGTEAFF
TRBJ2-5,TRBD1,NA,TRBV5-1,TGCGCCAGCAGCGCGACCCTAGGACAGGGCCAAGAGACCCAGTACTTC,CASSATLGQGQETQYF
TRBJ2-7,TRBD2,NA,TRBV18,TGTGCCAGCTCACCATATCTGTCGGCTAGCGGGCCCTACGAGCAGTACTTC,CASSPYLSASGPYEQYF
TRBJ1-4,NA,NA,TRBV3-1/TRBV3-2,TGTGCCAGCAGCCAGGCAGGGAGGGAAAAACTGTTTTTT,CASSQAGREKLFF
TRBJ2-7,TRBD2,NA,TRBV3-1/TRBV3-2,TGTGCCAGCAGCCATGGGACTAGCGGAACCTACGAGCAGTACTTC,CASSHGTSGTYEQYF
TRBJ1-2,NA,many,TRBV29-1,TGCAGCGTTGAAGGGGCGCTCGGCTATGGCTACACCTTC,CSVEGALGYGYTF